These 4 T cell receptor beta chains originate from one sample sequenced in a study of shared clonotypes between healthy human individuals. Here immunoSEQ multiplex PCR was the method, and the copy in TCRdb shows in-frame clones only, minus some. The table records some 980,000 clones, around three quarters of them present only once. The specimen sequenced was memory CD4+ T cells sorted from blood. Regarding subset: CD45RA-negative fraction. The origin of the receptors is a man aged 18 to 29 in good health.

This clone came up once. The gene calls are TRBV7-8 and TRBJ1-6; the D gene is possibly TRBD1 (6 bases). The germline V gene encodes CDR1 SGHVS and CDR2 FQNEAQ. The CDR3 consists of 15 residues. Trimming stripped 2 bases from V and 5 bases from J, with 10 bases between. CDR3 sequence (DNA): TGTGCCAGCAGCTTATTTAGGACAGATAATTCACCCCTCCACTTT. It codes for CASSLFRTDNSPLHF.

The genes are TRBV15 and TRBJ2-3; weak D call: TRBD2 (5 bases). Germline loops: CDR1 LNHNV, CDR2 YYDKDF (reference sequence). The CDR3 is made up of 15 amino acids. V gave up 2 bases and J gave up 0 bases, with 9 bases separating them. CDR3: CATSRSRTSTDTQYF. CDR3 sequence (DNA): TGTGCCACCAGCAGATCCAGGACTAGCACAGATACGCAGTATTTT.

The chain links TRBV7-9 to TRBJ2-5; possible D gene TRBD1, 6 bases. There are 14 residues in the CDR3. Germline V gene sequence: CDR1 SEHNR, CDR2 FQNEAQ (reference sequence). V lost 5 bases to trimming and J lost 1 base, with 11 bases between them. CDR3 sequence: CASSLDSFQETQYF. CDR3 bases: TGTGCCAGCAGCCTGGACAGTTTCCAAGAGACCCAGTACTTC.

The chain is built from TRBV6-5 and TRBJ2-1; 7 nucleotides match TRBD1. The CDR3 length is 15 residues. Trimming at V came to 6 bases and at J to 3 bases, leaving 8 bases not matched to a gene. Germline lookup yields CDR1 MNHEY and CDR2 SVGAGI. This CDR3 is CASSRTGQNYNEQFF. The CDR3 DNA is TGTGCCAGCAGCAGGACGGGACAGAACTACAATGAGCAGTTCTTC.